The 25 T cell receptor beta chains below were found in one sample sequenced in a study of T cells in Graves' hyperthyroidism and ophthalmopathy. TCR beta CDR3 sequences were amplified from RNA transcripts. Primed by the HTBI set, a first-round RT-PCR was run on the TCR CDR3. From the multiplex PCR reads, TCRdb called clonotypes with MiXCR, one entry per CDR3 protein. Of 500,000 to 650,000 distinct CDR3 sequences in the sample, about 14% are singletons; the top ten hold approximately 12%. Specimen: blood. The receptors were sampled from a woman in her forties or fifties with Graves' ophthalmopathy.

The gene calls are TRBV4-2 and TRBJ1-3; D unclear. The CDR3 is made up of 15 amino acids. Germline assignment: CDR1 LGHNA and CDR2 YNFKEQ. V lost 0 bases, J lost 0 bases, and 6 bases lay in between. The CDR3 nucleotides read TGTGCCAGCAGCCAAGAAGGCATCTCTGGAAACACCATATATTTT. Translation: CASSQEGISGNTIYF.

The V gene is TRBV11-2, the J gene TRBJ1-6, with D uncertain. The CDR3 is 15 amino acids. CDR1 SGHAT and CDR2 FQNNGV come from the germline V gene. Trimming took off 5 bases at V and 10 bases at J, with 18 bases between the two ends. The DNA of the CDR3 is TGTGCCAGCAGCCCCCGAGAGGCGGGAGCCTCACCCCTCCACTTT. Protein sequence: CASSPREAGASPLHF.

The V gene is TRBV11-2, the J gene TRBJ2-1; 13 nucleotides agree with TRBD2. This CDR3 is 17 amino acids long. The germline gives CDR1 SGHAT, CDR2 FQNNGV. J gave up 5 bases and V 2 bases, and 6 bases lay outside the gene matches. The CDR3 coding sequence is TGTGCCAGCAGCTTAACCCTACTAGCGGGAGGGCACAATGAGCAGTTCTTC. Protein sequence: CASSLTLLAGGHNEQFF.

This clonotype was counted at least ten times. The gene calls are TRBV7-2 and TRBJ1-4; D is perhaps TRBD1 (6 bases). The V gene's germline CDR1 is SGHTA and CDR2 FQGNSA. The CDR3 consists of 15 residues. V lost 4 bases, J lost 4 bases, and 13 bases lay in between. The CDR3 coding sequence is TGTGCCAGCAGCTCCGGGCCGGGACATAATGAAAAACTGTTTTTT. It codes for CASSSGPGHNEKLFF.

The sample holds many counts of this clonotype. The chain is built from TRBV30 and TRBJ2-2; 9 nucleotides align to TRBD2. Germline assignment: CDR1 GTSNPN and CDR2 SVGIG (reference sequence). The CDR3 covers 14 residues. The J segment lost 2 bases and the V segment lost 4 bases, leaving 2 bases of the junction unmatched. The CDR3 coding sequence is TGTGCCTGGACTAGCGGGGTTAACACCGGGGAGCTGTTTTTT. Protein product: CAWTSGVNTGELFF.

Turning to this clonotype: Possible read error: a much larger clone is one base away. V gene TRBV29-1 combines with J gene TRBJ1-1, with unresolved D. CDR1 is SQVTM, CDR2 ANQGSEA, per germline. The CDR3 sequence is 13 residues long. With 5 bases removed from V and 4 bases from J, the gap between germline ends came to 14 bases. CDR3 bases: TGCAGCGTTCACAGAACCATGAGCACTGAAGCTTTCTTT. Its translation: CSVHRTMSTEAFF.

The chain couples TRBV20-1 to TRBJ2-1; D perhaps matches TRBD1 (6 bases). Trimming left V 6 bases short and J 7 bases short, with 10 bases between. Germline CDR1 is DFQATT and CDR2 is SNEGSKA (reference sequence). CDR3 length equals 11 residues. The CDR3 nucleotides read TGCAGTGCGTTTGGACAGAATGAGCAGTTCTTC. This codes for CSAFGQNEQFF.

The CDR3, as DNA: TGTGCCAGTACCGACAGGGCTGATGGAAACACCATATATTTT. This gives the protein CASTDRADGNTIYF. The V and J genes are TRBV19 and TRBJ1-3; 7 bases match TRBD1. The CDR3 runs 14 residues. The V gene end was trimmed by 7 bases and the J gene end by 3 bases; junction bases not matched to a gene: 6. Germline V lookup: CDR1 LNHDA, CDR2 SQIVND (reference sequence). The whole variable domain, filled in from reference TRBV19 and TRBJ1-3, reads DGGITQSPKYLFRKEGQNVTLSCEQNLNHDAMYWYRQDPGQGLRLIYYSQIVNDFQKGDIAEGYSVSREKKESFPLTVTSAQKNPTAFYLCASTDRADGNTIYFGEGSWLTVV.

This clonotype appeared many times. This sequence joins TRBV30 and TRBJ2-7; 11 nucleotides match TRBD1. This CDR3 spans 14 amino acids. Germline CDR1 is GTSNPN and CDR2 is SVGIG (reference sequence). V lost 3 bases and J lost 6; bases outside the gene matches: 7. The CDR3, as DNA: TGTGCCTGGAGCACCGGGACAGGGGGATCCGAGCAGTACTTC. This gives the protein CAWSTGTGGSEQYF.

This clonotype has a count of ten or more. The chain couples TRBV5-4 to TRBJ2-1; D could derive from TRBD1 or TRBD2 (5 bases each). The length of the CDR3 is 15 residues. Trimming stripped 3 bases from V and 6 bases from J, with 16 bases between. Germline V gives CDR1 SGHNT, CDR2 YYREEE (reference sequence). The CDR3 DNA is TGTGCCAGCAGCTGGGGTAGGGGTCGGGGCAATGAGCAGTTCTTC. This codes for CASSWGRGRGNEQFF.

This clonotype was recorded a few times. This rearrangement joins TRBV5-1 to TRBJ2-6, with a tentative D call TRBD2 (6 bases). The germline CDR1 and CDR2 sequences are SGHRS and YFSETQ. Trimming pared 0 bases from V and 2 bases from J, leaving 9 bases between. There are 16 residues in the CDR3. CDR3 DNA sequence: TGCGCCAGCAGCTTGGAGCCGGGGGCTGGGGCCAACGTCCTGACTTTC. It encodes CASSLEPGAGANVLTF. Looking up the rest from reference TRBV5-1 and TRBJ2-6 gives the full variable domain: KAGVTQTPRYLIKTRGQQVTLSCSPISGHRSVSWYQQTPGQGLQFLFEYFSETQRNKGNFPGRFSGRQFSNSRSEMNVSTLELGDSALYLCASSLEPGAGANVLTFGAGSRLTVL.

The chain is built from TRBV10-3 and TRBJ1-5; unclear D gene. Germline CDR1 and CDR2: ENHRY and SYGVKD. V gave up 2 bases and J gave up 7 bases, with 9 bases separating them. The CDR3 totals 13 residues. As DNA, the CDR3 is TGTGCCATCAGTGAGGGTCGAAGCCAGCCCCAGCATTTT. The encoded protein is CAISEGRSQPQHF.

This clonotype was seen at least ten times. The gene calls are TRBV14 and TRBJ2-1; unclear D gene. This CDR3 is 14 amino acids long. CDR1 and CDR2 from the germline V gene are SGHDN and FVKESK. The V end lost 5 bases, the J end lost 2 bases, and 10 bases lay between the germline ends. This chain's CDR3 is CASSYDQAYNEQFF. The CDR3 nucleotides are TGTGCCAGCAGCTACGACCAGGCCTACAATGAGCAGTTCTTC.

The chain recombines TRBV4-2 with TRBJ2-5, with D tentatively TRBD1 or TRBD2 (6 bases each). The germline CDR1 and CDR2 sequences are LGHNA and YNFKEQ. V dropped 1 base and J dropped 5 bases, with 17 bases sitting between them. The CDR3 has 16 amino acids. The CDR3 sequence: CASSQGAGGRLETQYF. The CDR3, as DNA: TGTGCCAGCAGCCAAGGGGCCGGGGGCCGGCTGGAGACCCAGTACTTC.

This clonotype has a count of ten or more. The CDR3 coding sequence is TGCAGTGCTAGCGGGAGGGCAATCTACGAGCAGTACTTC. Encoded protein: CSASGRAIYEQYF. V and J are TRBV20-1 and TRBJ2-7, with 8 bases identical to TRBD2. CDR1 and CDR2 (germline): DFQATT, SNEGSKA (reference sequence). This CDR3 spans 13 amino acids. With V trimmed by 3 bases and J by 3 bases, 4 bases remained unmatched.

This clonotype showed up many times. The CDR3 sequence: CATSDSDSSYEQYF. Here the CDR3 DNA reads TGTGCCACCAGTGATTCGGACAGTTCCTACGAGCAGTACTTC. The chain carries TRBV24-1 and TRBJ2-7, with D perhaps TRBD1 (6 bases). V lost 2 bases to trimming and J lost 1 base, with 8 bases between them. Germline CDR1 reads KGHDR; CDR2 reads SFDVKD. The CDR3 sequence is 14 residues long.

This clonotype was picked up many times. V gene TRBV5-1 combines with J gene TRBJ2-3; D uncertain. Germline CDR1 and CDR2: SGHRS and YFSETQ. This CDR3 has 11 amino acids. With 7 bases removed from V and 6 bases from J, the gap between germline ends came to 9 bases. The CDR3 loop is CASPVGDTQYF. The CDR3 DNA is TGCGCCAGCCCTGTCGGGGATACGCAGTATTTT.

Ten or more counts support this clonotype. This rearrangement joins TRBV2 to TRBJ2-2, with D unclear. Germline loops: CDR1 SNHLY, CDR2 FYNNEI. The CDR3 is 15 amino acids. The V end lost 11 bases, the J end lost 1 base, and 17 bases lay between the germline ends. CDR3 sequence: CAGSKFRENTGELFF. The CDR3 DNA reads as TGTGCCGGCTCAAAATTTAGAGAGAACACCGGGGAGCTGTTTTTT. The full variable domain, in which reference TRBV2 and TRBJ2-2 provide the parts outside the CDR3, is EPEVTQTPSHQVTQMGQEVILRCVPISNHLYFYWYRQILGQKVEFLVSFYNNEISEKSEIFDDQFSVERPDGSNFTLKIRSTKLEDSAMYFCAGSKFRENTGELFFGEGSRLTVL.

This clonotype was recorded at least ten times. The CDR3 nucleotides read TGCAGCGTTGGACTTGACAGGGCCCACGAGCAGTACTTC. It yields the protein CSVGLDRAHEQYF. The chain recombines TRBV29-1 with TRBJ2-7; 7 positions match TRBD1. CDR1 and CDR2 (germline): SQVTM, ANQGSEA. J lost 5 bases, V lost 4 bases, and 8 bases had no gene match. The CDR3 consists of 13 residues.

V usage is TRBV29-1 and J usage is TRBJ2-7; tentative D call: TRBD2 (6 bases). V was clipped by 3 bases and J by 6 bases, with 12 bases between them. Germline V gene lookup returns CDR1 SQVTM and CDR2 ANQGSEA. The CDR3 is 12 amino acids. The CDR3 loop reads CSVDKRVGEQYF. DNA of the CDR3: TGCAGCGTTGATAAGCGGGTGGGCGAGCAGTACTTC.

This clonotype was counted many times. V is TRBV11-2 and J is TRBJ1-1; TRBD1 is a possible D gene (5 bases). Germline CDR1 is SGHAT and CDR2 is FQNNGV. V was cut by 8 bases and J by 4 bases, with 11 bases left in between. The CDR3 extends over 12 amino acids. The CDR3 DNA follows: TGTGCCAGCGAGACGGGGGGCACTGAAGCTTTCTTT. It codes for CASETGGTEAFF.

This clonotype was picked up many times. The V gene is TRBV18, the J gene TRBJ1-5, with 7 bases lining up with TRBD1. The CDR3 is 15 amino acids. CDR1 is KGHSH and CDR2 is LQKENI in the germline V gene. With 5 bases clipped from V and 0 bases from J, the junction kept 4 bases outside the gene matches. The CDR3 DNA sequence: TGTGCCAGCTCAAAGGGACAGTATAGCAATCAGCCCCAGCATTTT. Protein product: CASSKGQYSNQPQHF.

In this sample, this clonotype turned up many times. V gene TRBV11-2 combines with J gene TRBJ2-3, with D perhaps TRBD2 (6 bases). V was cut by 5 bases and J by 4 bases, with 16 bases left in between. The CDR3 extends over 15 amino acids. From germline, CDR1 is SGHAT and CDR2 FQNNGV. Written as DNA, the CDR3 is TGTGCCAGCAGCCCCTGGGTCGGGAGTGCAGATACGCAGTATTTT. Protein sequence: CASSPWVGSADTQYF.

This clonotype was seen repeatedly, ten times or more. The chain is built from TRBV13 and TRBJ1-1; 9 bases match TRBD1. CDR1 PRHDT and CDR2 FYEKMQ come from the germline V gene (reference sequence). V dropped 0 bases and J dropped 9; count of bases not matched to a gene: 2. The CDR3 is 13 amino acids. The DNA of the CDR3 is TGTGCCAGCAGCTTAGGCGGGACAGGGAAAGCTTTCTTT. Translating gives CASSLGGTGKAFF.

This clonotype was picked up many times. The chain is built from TRBV7-9 and TRBJ2-3; perhaps TRBD1 as D (5 bases). The CDR3 covers 15 residues. Germline V gene lookup returns CDR1 SEHNR and CDR2 FQNEAQ (reference sequence). V lost 2 bases and J lost 1, with 10 bases in between. The CDR3 here is CASSLWSGRTDTQYF. The DNA for the CDR3 is TGTGCCAGCAGCTTATGGTCAGGGCGCACAGATACGCAGTATTTT.